This entry is about one T cell receptor beta chain. The CDR3 runs to 14 residues. The germline gives CDR1 SEHNR, CDR2 FQNEAQ (reference sequence). The data derive from a study of cytomegalovirus exposure and HLA in healthy donors. The PCR made use of 60 Vbeta and 13 Jbeta primers. The table came from immunoSEQ multiplex PCR; TCRdb's copy has only in-frame clones and leaves some out. Of about 88,000 clones in the sample, approximately 80% were seen once. The source material was PBMCs. The chain has TRBV7-9 and TRBJ2-5; 9 bases are a match to TRBD1. The last part of the DNA fits TRBJ2-7 better; the J call may be wrong. This clonotype was obtained from a woman aged 40 to 55 in good health and CMV-seronegative. The CDR3 is CASSFGTGTYEQYF. DNA of the CDR3: TGTGCCAGCAGCTTCGGGACAGGGACGTACGAGCAGTACTTC.